This T cell receptor (beta chain) was recovered during a study of T-cell reconstitution after alpha-beta-depleted transplantation in children. This clonotype was recorded a few times. TCRbeta library construction was performed incorporating unique molecular identifiers. One entry per CDR3 protein results from TCRdb running MiXCR on the PCR reads. The table lists over 550,000 distinct CDR3 sequences, more than 9% of them singletons. V was shortened by 5 bases and J by 6 bases, with 17 bases between the two germline ends. CDR1 SGHTA and CDR2 FQGTGA come from the germline V gene. CDR3 length: 16 residues.

Sequenced material: PBMCs from the stem cell graft donor, taken from the stem cell graft. The TCR was taken from a human donor who donated a stem cell graft to a child with acute myeloid leukemia. The chain is built from TRBV7-3 and TRBJ1-6; D is possibly TRBD1 (6 bases). CDR3 sequence reads: CASSPSLTQGNSPLHF. CDR3 DNA sequence: TGTGCCAGCAGCCCTTCACTGACACAGGGTAATTCACCCCTCCACTTT.